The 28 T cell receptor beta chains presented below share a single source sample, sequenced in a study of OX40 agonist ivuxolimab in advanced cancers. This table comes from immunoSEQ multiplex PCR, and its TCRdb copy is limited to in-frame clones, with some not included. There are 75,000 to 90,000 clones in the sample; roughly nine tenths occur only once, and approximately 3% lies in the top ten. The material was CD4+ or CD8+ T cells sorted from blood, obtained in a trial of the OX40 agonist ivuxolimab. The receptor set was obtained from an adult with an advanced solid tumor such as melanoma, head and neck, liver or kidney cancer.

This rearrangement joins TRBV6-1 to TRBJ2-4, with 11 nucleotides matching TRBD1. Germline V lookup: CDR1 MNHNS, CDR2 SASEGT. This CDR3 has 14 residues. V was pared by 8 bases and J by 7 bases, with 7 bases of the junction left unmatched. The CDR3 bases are TGTGCCAGCGGTTTGGGACAGGGGGTTAACATTCAGTACTTC. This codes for CASGLGQGVNIQYF.

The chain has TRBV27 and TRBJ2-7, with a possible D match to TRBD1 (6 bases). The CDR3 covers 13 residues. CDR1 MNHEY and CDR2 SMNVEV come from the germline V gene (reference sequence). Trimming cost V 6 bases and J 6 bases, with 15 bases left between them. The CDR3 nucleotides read TGTGCCAGCAGGCAAGGCACAGGGTTCGAGCAGTACTTC. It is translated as CASRQGTGFEQYF.

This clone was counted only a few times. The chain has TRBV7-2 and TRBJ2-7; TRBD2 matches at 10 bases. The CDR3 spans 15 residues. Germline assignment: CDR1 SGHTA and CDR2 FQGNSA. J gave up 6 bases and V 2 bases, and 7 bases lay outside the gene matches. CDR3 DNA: TGTGCCAGCAGCTTAAGCAGCGGGGGGGCCGGCGAGCAGTACTTC. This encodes CASSLSSGGAGEQYF.

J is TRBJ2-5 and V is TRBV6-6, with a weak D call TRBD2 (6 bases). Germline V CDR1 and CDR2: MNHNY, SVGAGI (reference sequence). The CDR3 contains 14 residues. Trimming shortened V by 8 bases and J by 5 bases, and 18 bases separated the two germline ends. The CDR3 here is CASSQGGSRETQYF. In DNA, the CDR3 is TGTGCCAGCTCGCAAGGAGGGAGCCGTGAGACCCAGTACTTC.

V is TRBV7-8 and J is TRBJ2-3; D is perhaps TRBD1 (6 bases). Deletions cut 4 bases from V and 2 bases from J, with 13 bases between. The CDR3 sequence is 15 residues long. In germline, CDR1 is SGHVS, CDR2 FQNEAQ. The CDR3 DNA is TGTGCCAGCAGCTCCCGGGACATTCACACAGATACGCAGTATTTT. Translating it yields CASSSRDIHTDTQYF.

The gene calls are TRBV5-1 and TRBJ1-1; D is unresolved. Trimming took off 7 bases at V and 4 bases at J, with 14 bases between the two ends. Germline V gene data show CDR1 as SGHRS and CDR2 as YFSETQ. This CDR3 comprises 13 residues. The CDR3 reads CASSFTGGTEAFF. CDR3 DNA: TGCGCCAGCTCCTTCACGGGAGGCACTGAAGCTTTCTTT.

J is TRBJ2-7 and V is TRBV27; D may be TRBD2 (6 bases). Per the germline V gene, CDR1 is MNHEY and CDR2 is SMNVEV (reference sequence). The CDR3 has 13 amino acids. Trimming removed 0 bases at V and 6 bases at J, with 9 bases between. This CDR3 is CASSLSTGVEQYF. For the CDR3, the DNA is TGTGCCAGCAGTTTATCGACGGGGGTCGAGCAGTACTTC.

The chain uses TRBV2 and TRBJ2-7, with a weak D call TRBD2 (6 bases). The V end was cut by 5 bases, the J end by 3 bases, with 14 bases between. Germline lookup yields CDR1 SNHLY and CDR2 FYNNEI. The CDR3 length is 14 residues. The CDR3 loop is CASSWVTRGYEQYF. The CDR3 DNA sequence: TGTGCCAGCAGTTGGGTGACTAGAGGCTACGAGCAGTACTTC.

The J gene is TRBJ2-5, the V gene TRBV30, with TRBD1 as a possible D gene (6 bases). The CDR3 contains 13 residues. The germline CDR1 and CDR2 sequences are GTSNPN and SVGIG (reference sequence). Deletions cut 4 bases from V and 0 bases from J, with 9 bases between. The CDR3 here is CAWIEGDQETQYF. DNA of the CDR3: TGTGCCTGGATTGAGGGGGACCAAGAGACCCAGTACTTC.

The CDR3 sequence is CASGFTRQGTTDTQYF. The CDR3 region has the DNA TGTGCTAGTGGTTTCACCCGACAGGGCACCACAGATACGCAGTATTTT. This chain uses TRBV12-5 with TRBJ2-3; 7 nucleotides align to TRBD1. From germline, CDR1 is LGHNT and CDR2 FRNRAP. The CDR3 loop spans 16 amino acids. The J segment lost 2 bases and the V segment lost 3 bases, leaving 8 bases of the junction unmatched.

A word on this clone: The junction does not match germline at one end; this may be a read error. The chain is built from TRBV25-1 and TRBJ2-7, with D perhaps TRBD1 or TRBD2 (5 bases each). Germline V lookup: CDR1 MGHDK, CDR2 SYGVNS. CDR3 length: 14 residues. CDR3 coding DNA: TGTGCCAGCAGTCGGGACCGCAGCTCCTGCGAGCAGTACTTC. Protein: CASSRDRSSCEQYF.

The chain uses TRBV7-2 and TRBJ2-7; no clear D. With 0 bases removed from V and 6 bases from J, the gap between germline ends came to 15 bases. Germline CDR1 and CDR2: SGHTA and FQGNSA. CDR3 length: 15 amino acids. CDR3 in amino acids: CASSLASQPPGEQYF. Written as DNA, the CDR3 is TGTGCCAGCAGCTTAGCGAGCCAGCCTCCCGGCGAGCAGTACTTC.

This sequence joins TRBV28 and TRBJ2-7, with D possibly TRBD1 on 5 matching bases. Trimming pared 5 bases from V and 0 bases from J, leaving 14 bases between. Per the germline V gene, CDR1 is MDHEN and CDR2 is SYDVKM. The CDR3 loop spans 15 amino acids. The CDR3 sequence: CASSPITRASYEQYF. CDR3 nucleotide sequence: TGTGCCAGCAGTCCCATTACCAGGGCCTCCTACGAGCAGTACTTC.

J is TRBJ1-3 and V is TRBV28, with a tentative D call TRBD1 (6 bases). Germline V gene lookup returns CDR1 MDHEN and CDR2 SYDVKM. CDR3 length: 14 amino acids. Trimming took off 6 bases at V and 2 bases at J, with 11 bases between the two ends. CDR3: CASSPTGTGNTIYF. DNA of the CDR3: TGTGCCAGCAGCCCAACAGGGACTGGAAACACCATATATTTT.

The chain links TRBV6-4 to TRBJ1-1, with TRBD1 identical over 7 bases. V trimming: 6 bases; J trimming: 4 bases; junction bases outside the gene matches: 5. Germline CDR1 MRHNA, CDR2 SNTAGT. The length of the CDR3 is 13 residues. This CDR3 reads CASSLDRATEAFF. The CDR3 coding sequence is TGTGCCAGCAGCCTTGACAGGGCCACTGAAGCTTTCTTT.

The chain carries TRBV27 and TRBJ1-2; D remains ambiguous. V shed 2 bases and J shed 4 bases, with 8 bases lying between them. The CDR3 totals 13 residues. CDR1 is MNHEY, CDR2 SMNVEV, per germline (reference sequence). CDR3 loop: CASSLRPLYGYTF. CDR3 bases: TGTGCCAGCAGTTTACGGCCGCTCTATGGCTACACCTTC.

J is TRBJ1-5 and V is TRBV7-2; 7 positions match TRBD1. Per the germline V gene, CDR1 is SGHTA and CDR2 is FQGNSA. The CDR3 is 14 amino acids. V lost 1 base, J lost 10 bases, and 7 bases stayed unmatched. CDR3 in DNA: TGTGCCAGCAGCTTAGGAGGGGGCGAGGGTCCCCAGCATTTT. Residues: CASSLGGGEGPQHF. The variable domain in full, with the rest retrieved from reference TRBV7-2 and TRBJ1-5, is GAGVSQSPSNKVTEKGKDVELRCDPISGHTALYWYRQSLGQGLEFLIYFQGNSAPDKSGLPSDRFSAERTGGSVSTLTIQRTQQEDSAVYLCASSLGGGEGPQHFGDGTRLSIL.

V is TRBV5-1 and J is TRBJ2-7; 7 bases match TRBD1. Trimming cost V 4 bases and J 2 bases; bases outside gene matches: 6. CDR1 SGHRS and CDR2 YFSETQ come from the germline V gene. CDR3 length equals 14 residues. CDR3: CASSMLTGPYEQYF. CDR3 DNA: TGCGCCAGCAGCATGCTGACAGGGCCCTACGAGCAGTACTTC.

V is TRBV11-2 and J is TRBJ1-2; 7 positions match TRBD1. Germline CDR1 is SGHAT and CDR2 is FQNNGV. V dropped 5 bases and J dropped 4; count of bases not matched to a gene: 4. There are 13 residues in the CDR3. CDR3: CASSHGTAYGYTF. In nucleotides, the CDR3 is TGTGCCAGCAGCCACGGGACAGCCTATGGCTACACCTTC.

As DNA, the CDR3 is TGTGCCAGCAGTTCCCCTAGCGGGGGGGCATTTGAGCAGTTCTTC. Translating it yields CASSSPSGGAFEQFF. The J gene is TRBJ2-1, the V gene TRBV27, with 12 bases identical to TRBD2. The germline gives CDR1 MNHEY, CDR2 SMNVEV (reference sequence). V lost 4 bases and J lost 9; bases outside the gene matches: 7. This CDR3 has 15 amino acids.

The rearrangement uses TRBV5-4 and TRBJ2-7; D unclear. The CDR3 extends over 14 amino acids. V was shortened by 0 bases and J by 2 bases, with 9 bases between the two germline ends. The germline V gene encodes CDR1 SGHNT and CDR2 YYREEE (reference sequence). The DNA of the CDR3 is TGTGCCAGCAGCTTGGGGCGACCGGCCTACGAGCAGTACTTC. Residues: CASSLGRPAYEQYF. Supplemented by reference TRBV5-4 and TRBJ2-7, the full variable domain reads ETGVTQSPTHLIKTRGQQVTLRCSSQSGHNTVSWYQQALGQGPQFIFQYYREEENGRGNFPPRFSGLQFPNYSSELNVNALELDDSALYLCASSLGRPAYEQYFGPGTRLTVT.

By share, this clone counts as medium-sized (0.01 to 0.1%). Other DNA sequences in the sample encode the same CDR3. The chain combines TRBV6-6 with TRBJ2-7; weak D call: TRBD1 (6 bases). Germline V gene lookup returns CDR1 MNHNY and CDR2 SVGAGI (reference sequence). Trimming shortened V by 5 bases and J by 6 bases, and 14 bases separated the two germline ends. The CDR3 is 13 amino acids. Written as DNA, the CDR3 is TGTGCCAGCAGTACTACAGGGATAGGCGAGCAGTACTTC. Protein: CASSTTGIGEQYF.

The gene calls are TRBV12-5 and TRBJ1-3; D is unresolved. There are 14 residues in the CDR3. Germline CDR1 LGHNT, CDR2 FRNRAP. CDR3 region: CIGPLPSAGNTIYF. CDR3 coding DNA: TGTATTGGACCCTTGCCCTCAGCTGGAAACACCATATATTTT. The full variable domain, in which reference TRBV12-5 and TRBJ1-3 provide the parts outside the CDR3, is DARVTQTPRHKVTEMGQEVTMRCQPILGHNTVFWYRQTMMQGLELLAYFRNRAPLDDSGMPKDRFSAEMPDATLATLKIQPSEPRDSAVYFCIGPLPSAGNTIYFGEGSWLTVV.

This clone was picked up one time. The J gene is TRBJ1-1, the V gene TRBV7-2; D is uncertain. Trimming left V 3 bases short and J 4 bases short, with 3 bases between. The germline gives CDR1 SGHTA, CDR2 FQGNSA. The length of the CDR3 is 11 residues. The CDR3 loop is CASSFFTEAFF. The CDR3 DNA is TGTGCCAGCAGCTTTTTCACTGAAGCTTTCTTT.

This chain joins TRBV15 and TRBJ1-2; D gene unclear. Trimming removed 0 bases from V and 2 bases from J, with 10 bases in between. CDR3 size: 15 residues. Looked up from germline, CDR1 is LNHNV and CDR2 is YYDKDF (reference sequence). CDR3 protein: CATSRDRALNYGYTF. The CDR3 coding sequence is TGTGCCACCAGCAGAGATCGCGCGCTAAACTATGGCTACACCTTC.

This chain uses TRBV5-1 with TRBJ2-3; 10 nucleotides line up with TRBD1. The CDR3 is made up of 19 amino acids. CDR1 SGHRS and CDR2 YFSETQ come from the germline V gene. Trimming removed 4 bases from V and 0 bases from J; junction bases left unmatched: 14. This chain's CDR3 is CASSVVGTGVLVSTDTQYF. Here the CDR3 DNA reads TGCGCCAGCAGCGTCGTGGGGACAGGGGTCTTGGTTAGCACAGATACGCAGTATTTT.

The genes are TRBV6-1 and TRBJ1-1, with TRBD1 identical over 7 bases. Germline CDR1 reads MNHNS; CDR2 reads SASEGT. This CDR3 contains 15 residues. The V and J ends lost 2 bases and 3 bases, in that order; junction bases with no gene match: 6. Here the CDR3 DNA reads TGTGCCAGCAGTGAATTCCCTACAGGGGACACTGAAGCTTTCTTT. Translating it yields CASSEFPTGDTEAFF.

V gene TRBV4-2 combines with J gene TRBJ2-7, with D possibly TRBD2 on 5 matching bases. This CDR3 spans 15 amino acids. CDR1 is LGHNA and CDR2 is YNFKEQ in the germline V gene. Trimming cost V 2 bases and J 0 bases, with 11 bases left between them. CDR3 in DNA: TGTGCCAGCAGCCAATTTCCTAGCTCCTCCTACGAGCAGTACTTC. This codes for CASSQFPSSSYEQYF.